The present entry profiles one TCR beta chain with its context. The CDR3 is 15 residues long. Germline loops: CDR1 SNHLY, CDR2 FYNNEI. V shed 6 bases and J 6 bases; nucleotides not matched to a gene: 14. Time point given: naive CD8 control sorted from an acute-time-point sample. The data originate from a study of CD8 T cells in acute hepatitis C reinfection. Clones were sequenced by immunoSEQ multiplex PCR, and TCRdb holds only the in-frame ones, with some missing. This sample yields tens of thousands of clones, of which around nine tenths are seen a single time; roughly 0.51% belongs to the top ten. The chain has TRBV2 and TRBJ2-7, with TRBD1 identical over 7 bases. The TCR originated in a man under 40 with chronic hepatitis C. The sequencing sample was made of naive CD8+ T cells from PBMCs. In nucleotides, the CDR3 is TGTGCCAGCAGAATTCTGACAGGGTCGTTTACCGAGCAGTACTTC. This sequence encodes CASRILTGSFTEQYF.